The clone carrying this T cell receptor (beta chain) was seen a single time. As yet, its antigen is unknown. Clones were sequenced by immunoSEQ multiplex PCR, and TCRdb holds only the in-frame ones, with some missing. The sample records 65,000 to 90,000 clones, roughly nine tenths being singletons. The data stem from a study of graft-versus-host responses after intestinal transplantation. Study background: Tacrolimus plus steroids were given to all recipients for around three years, preceded by anti-thymocyte globulin induction.

Points from the study as a whole: Among recipient marrow samples, GvH clones were found; some appeared first in ileum or blood. Individuals who had graft-donor T cell macrochimerism had allografts that showed high graft-versus-host to host-versus-graft clonal ratios. Among circulating GvH clones, peak levels were associated with early post-transplant declines in HvG clones.

The clonotype comes from a human donor who received an intestinal transplant. Sequences were derived from unstimulated CD8+ T cells sorted from spleen or lymph node cells, sampled before intestinal transplant.

CDR3 nucleotide sequence: TGCGCCAGCAGCCAACGGAGCCTGATGTCGCCCTACAATGAGCAGTTCTTC. Translating gives CASSQRSLMSPYNEQFF. The chain joins TRBV4-1 to TRBJ2-1; D is unresolved. V shed 2 bases and J shed 2 bases, with 16 bases lying between them. The germline V gene has CDR1 MGHRA and CDR2 YSYEKL. This CDR3 comprises 17 residues.